What follows are 26 T cell receptor beta chains derived from one specimen sequenced in a study of blood T cell repertoires in COVID-19. Here immunoSEQ multiplex PCR was the method, and the copy in TCRdb shows in-frame clones only, minus some. This table holds about 300,000 clones, approximately 89% found once. Sequenced input: PBMCs or T cells enriched from blood (not recorded which). The receptors shown here come from a woman aged 50 to 65 who had been exposed to COVID-19.

The chain recombines TRBV5-1 with TRBJ1-1, with D possibly matching TRBD1 (6 bases). Trimming pared 5 bases from V and 1 base from J, leaving 15 bases between. This CDR3 contains 15 residues. CDR1 is SGHRS, CDR2 YFSETQ, per germline. The chain's CDR3 is CASSNPGGSNTEAFF. CDR3 DNA sequence: TGCGCCAGCAGTAACCCGGGGGGCTCGAACACTGAAGCTTTCTTT.

Worth noting for this clone: This sample also contains other DNA sequences that code for the same CDR3. CDR3 sequence (DNA): TGTGCCAGCAGCCGACTTAATTCACCCCTCCACTTT. It yields the protein CASSRLNSPLHF. This rearrangement joins TRBV6-5 to TRBJ1-6; D uncertain. Germline V gene data show CDR1 as MNHEY and CDR2 as SVGAGI. Trimming took 6 bases from V and 6 from J, leaving 6 bases between them. The CDR3 is 12 residues long.

V usage is TRBV29-1 and J usage is TRBJ2-3, with D possibly matching TRBD1 (6 bases). Trimming removed 5 bases from V and 4 bases from J, with 16 bases in between. The CDR3 totals 14 residues. The germline CDR1 and CDR2 sequences are SQVTM and ANQGSEA. The CDR3 region has the DNA TGCAGCGTTAAACGACAGGTAGGGTCAGATACGCAGTATTTT. This codes for CSVKRQVGSDTQYF.

Written as DNA, the CDR3 is TGTGCCAGCAGCCCTCGACAGGGGGCAAACACCGGGGAGCTGTTTTTT. Translation gives CASSPRQGANTGELFF. The J gene is TRBJ2-2, the V gene TRBV7-9; 10 nucleotides match TRBD1. V was pared by 5 bases and J by 2 bases, with 5 bases of the junction left unmatched. This CDR3 region has 16 residues. The germline V gene has CDR1 SEHNR and CDR2 FQNEAQ (reference sequence).

The chain combines TRBV30 with TRBJ1-4; perhaps TRBD1 as D (5 bases). This CDR3 comprises 15 residues. V lost 5 bases to trimming and J lost 0 bases, with 13 bases between them. Germline CDR1 reads GTSNPN; CDR2 reads SVGIG (reference sequence). CDR3 bases: TGTGCCTGGGGGCAGGGCGGAACAACTAATGAAAAACTGTTTTTT. Its protein product is CAWGQGGTTNEKLFF.

V usage is TRBV7-8 and J usage is TRBJ1-5; 7 bases match TRBD1. Germline CDR1 SGHVS, CDR2 FQNEAQ. The CDR3 runs to 17 residues. The J segment lost 0 bases and the V segment lost 3 bases, leaving 8 bases of the junction unmatched. CDR3 sequence: CASSFATGWDSNQPQHF. The CDR3 DNA is TGTGCCAGCAGCTTCGCGACAGGGTGGGATAGCAATCAGCCCCAGCATTTT.

This chain links TRBV28 with TRBJ2-7; 9 bases map to TRBD1. V lost 8 bases and J lost 3; bases outside the gene matches: 11. CDR1 and CDR2 from the germline V gene are MDHEN and SYDVKM. CDR3 length: 15 amino acids. The CDR3: CASCTRDREYYEQYF. The CDR3 DNA follows: TGTGCCAGCTGCACCCGGGACAGGGAATACTACGAGCAGTACTTC. Based on the CDR3 plus reference TRBV28 and TRBJ2-7, the full variable domain is DVKVTQSSRYLVKRTGEKVFLECVQDMDHENMFWYRQDPGLGLRLIYFSYDVKMKEKGDIPEGYSVSREKKERFSLILESASTNQTSMYLCASCTRDREYYEQYFGPGTRLTVT.

The chain couples TRBV29-1 to TRBJ1-1, with a possible D match to TRBD1 (6 bases). The germline gives CDR1 SQVTM, CDR2 ANQGSEA. This CDR3 spans 13 amino acids. Trimming stripped 7 bases from V and 2 bases from J, with 14 bases between. The CDR3 reads CSAGVGTNTEAFF. The CDR3 DNA is TGCAGCGCTGGGGTAGGGACAAACACTGAAGCTTTCTTT. Full variable domain (remainder filled in from reference TRBV29-1 and TRBJ1-1): SAVISQKPSRDICQRGTSLTIQCQVDSQVTMMFWYRQQPGQSLTLIATANQGSEATYESGFVIDKFPISRPNLTFSTLTVSNMSPEDSSIYLCSAGVGTNTEAFFGQGTRLTVV.

The V call is TRBV28, the J call TRBJ1-5; a possible D gene is TRBD1 (6 bases). The CDR3 is 13 residues long. Per the germline V gene, CDR1 is MDHEN and CDR2 is SYDVKM. Trimming cost V 6 bases and J 9 bases, with 15 bases left between them. CDR3 protein: CASRSSGGGPQHF. The CDR3, as DNA: TGTGCCAGCAGATCCAGTGGGGGCGGGCCCCAGCATTTT.

V is TRBV4-1 and J is TRBJ1-3; D gene unclear. The germline V gene encodes CDR1 MGHRA and CDR2 YSYEKL. The germline V and J ends were trimmed by 0 bases and 0 bases, with 12 bases remaining between them. There are 17 residues in the CDR3. CDR3 protein: CASSQDPQVDSGNTIYF. The DNA for the CDR3 is TGCGCCAGCAGCCAAGATCCGCAGGTGGACTCTGGAAACACCATATATTTT.

This clone has a single count. V and J are TRBV29-1 and TRBJ2-1; D call uncertain. The CDR3 extends over 10 amino acids. V was cut by 7 bases and J by 10 bases, with 11 bases left in between. CDR1 SQVTM and CDR2 ANQGSEA come from the germline V gene. Written as DNA, the CDR3 is TGCAGCGCTTACAATTACGAGCAGTTCTTC. This gives the protein CSAYNYEQFF.

This sequence joins TRBV12-3 or TRBV12-4 and TRBJ1-1; D is undetermined. Trimming shortened V by 7 bases and J by 8 bases, and 14 bases separated the two germline ends. The CDR3 sequence is 12 residues long. The chain's CDR3 is CASTRGFGEAFF. The CDR3 nucleotides are TGTGCCAGCACCCGCGGGTTTGGGGAAGCTTTCTTT.

The chain couples TRBV5-6 to TRBJ1-2; TRBD1 aligns across 8 bases. The CDR3 is 13 amino acids. Germline CDR1 reads SGHDT; CDR2 reads YYEEEE. The ends lost 3 bases at V and 6 bases at J; junction bases unmatched: 4. CDR3 sequence: CASSSRDRNGYTF. The CDR3 DNA is TGTGCCAGCAGCTCGCGGGACAGGAATGGCTACACCTTC.

This sequence joins TRBV5-1 and TRBJ2-5; 7 nucleotides agree with TRBD1. Germline V gives CDR1 SGHRS, CDR2 YFSETQ. J lost 9 bases, V lost 3 bases, and 14 bases had no gene match. The CDR3 is 15 residues long. CDR3 region: CASSSRGHDVPPQYF. Here the CDR3 DNA reads TGCGCCAGCAGCTCGAGGGGGCACGACGTCCCTCCCCAGTACTTC.

The chain combines TRBV5-1 with TRBJ2-2, with D tentatively TRBD1 (6 bases). Trimming shortened V by 4 bases and J by 7 bases, and 14 bases separated the two germline ends. Germline V gene sequence: CDR1 SGHRS, CDR2 YFSETQ. The CDR3 has 14 amino acids. The CDR3 sequence is CASSMVQGSGELFF. The CDR3 nucleotides are TGCGCCAGCAGCATGGTTCAGGGGAGCGGGGAGCTGTTTTTT.

The chain couples TRBV29-1 to TRBJ1-2, with TRBD1 matching 8 bases. Germline trimming cut 6 bases from V and 4 bases from J; bases unmatched to any gene: 10. The CDR3 is made up of 14 amino acids. Germline assignment: CDR1 SQVTM and CDR2 ANQGSEA. The CDR3 DNA follows: TGCAGCGTGACAACGGACAGGGAAAGCTATGGCTACACCTTC. Its translation is CSVTTDRESYGYTF.

V gene TRBV27 combines with J gene TRBJ2-3, with TRBD2 matching over 8 bases. The V gene's germline CDR1 is MNHEY and CDR2 SMNVEV (reference sequence). Germline trimming cut 3 bases from V and 2 bases from J; bases unmatched to any gene: 7. The CDR3 runs 16 residues. The CDR3 DNA follows: TGTGCCAGCAGTTTTATCGGGACTAGTTCCACAGATACGCAGTATTTT. Translation gives CASSFIGTSSTDTQYF.

The chain links TRBV6-5 to TRBJ1-3; tentatively, D is TRBD1 (5 bases). Germline CDR1 is MNHEY and CDR2 is SVGAGI. CDR3 length: 13 residues. As DNA, the CDR3 is TGTGCTATAAGACAGCACTCTGGAAACACCATATATTTT. Translation: CAIRQHSGNTIYF.

CDR3 region: CASSISGGAGYEQYF. The CDR3 DNA is TGTGCCAGCAGCATTAGCGGGGGGGCCGGGTACGAGCAGTACTTC. The chain uses TRBV7-2 and TRBJ2-7; the match to TRBD2 covers 11 bases. V lost 5 bases to trimming and J lost 4 bases; unmatched junction nucleotides: 7. Germline V gene data show CDR1 as SGHTA and CDR2 as FQGNSA. CDR3 length: 15 residues.

This chain uses TRBV5-1 with TRBJ1-1; no firm D call. With 4 bases removed from V and 1 base from J, the gap between germline ends came to 8 bases. This CDR3 has 13 residues. Germline values: CDR1 SGHRS, CDR2 YFSETQ. CDR3 bases: TGCGCCAGCAGCGACAATCAGAACACTGAAGCTTTCTTT. Translated: CASSDNQNTEAFF.

V is TRBV2 and J is TRBJ2-7, with 8 nucleotides matching TRBD1. J was trimmed by 1 base and V by 6 bases; bases with no gene match: 5. This CDR3 spans 14 amino acids. Germline V gives CDR1 SNHLY, CDR2 FYNNEI. This CDR3 reads CASRIDRGSYEQYF. In DNA form, the CDR3 reads TGTGCCAGCAGGATCGACAGGGGATCCTACGAGCAGTACTTC.

This sequence joins TRBV18 and TRBJ1-6; D unresolved. From germline, CDR1 is KGHSH and CDR2 LQKENI. This CDR3 region has 15 residues. Deletions cut 0 bases from V and 7 bases from J, with 10 bases between. Here the CDR3 reads CASSPPGRANSPLHF. The CDR3 region has the DNA TGTGCCAGCTCACCACCGGGCAGAGCAAATTCACCCCTCCACTTT.

The chain combines TRBV5-1 with TRBJ2-5, with 8 bases lining up with TRBD1. V lost 3 bases, J lost 5 bases, and 6 bases stayed unmatched. The CDR3 totals 14 residues. Germline V gene data show CDR1 as SGHRS and CDR2 as YFSETQ. CDR3 nucleotides: TGCGCCAGCAGCTCTCAGGGGGCGTCTGAGACCCAGTACTTC. It is translated as CASSSQGASETQYF.

The genes are TRBV19 and TRBJ2-5; a weak D match, TRBD1 (5 bases). CDR3 size: 15 residues. Germline V gives CDR1 LNHDA, CDR2 SQIVND (reference sequence). The V end lost 0 bases, the J end lost 7 bases, and 15 bases lay between the germline ends. In DNA form, the CDR3 reads TGTGCCAGTAGTATAGATGCACAGGCTTTTGGGACCCAGTACTTC. It specifies CASSIDAQAFGTQYF.

The chain uses TRBV29-1 and TRBJ2-1; 7 bases map to TRBD2. Germline CDR1 reads SQVTM; CDR2 reads ANQGSEA. Losses at the gene ends were 4 bases for V and 5 bases for J; bases not matched to a gene: 2. This CDR3 has 12 amino acids. CDR3: CSVGSGNNEQFF. The DNA for the CDR3 is TGCAGCGTTGGAAGCGGGAACAATGAGCAGTTCTTC.

V gene TRBV5-1 combines with J gene TRBJ2-3; weak D call: TRBD1 (6 bases). V gave up 4 bases and J gave up 4 bases, with 22 bases separating them. This CDR3 is built from 17 residues. The germline V gene has CDR1 SGHRS and CDR2 YFSETQ. This chain's CDR3 is CASSTYRDEHFADTQYF. In DNA form, the CDR3 reads TGCGCCAGCAGCACCTACAGGGATGAGCACTTCGCAGATACGCAGTATTTT.